The 21 T cell receptor beta chains given below trace back to one sample, sequenced in a study of technical replicates of blood from several donors. Generated by immunoSEQ multiplex PCR, the TCRdb table keeps only in-frame clones and is missing some. The sample holds around 62,000 clones, under 98% seen once. The sample was T cells isolated from PBMCs. Receptors were obtained from a human donor in good health.

This chain uses TRBV5-6 with TRBJ2-3; 8 bases fit TRBD1. Trimming cost V 4 bases and J 1 base; bases outside gene matches: 2. This CDR3 is built from 14 residues. Germline CDR1 SGHDT, CDR2 YYEEEE. CDR3 coding DNA: TGTGCCAGCAGCGCGGGACAGGGCACAGATACGCAGTATTTT. It translates to CASSAGQGTDTQYF.

The chain has TRBV25-1 and TRBJ1-2; possible D gene TRBD1, 6 bases. The germline gives CDR1 MGHDK, CDR2 SYGVNS. Between the trimmed V and J ends, which lost 4 bases and 9 bases, there was a span of 12 bases. The CDR3 is 12 residues long. CDR3 coding DNA: TGTGCCAGCAGTGCTGGAAGGGGGAGCTACACCTTC. Amino acids: CASSAGRGSYTF.

The rearrangement links TRBV11-3 to TRBJ2-7; TRBD2 matches 8 bases. Germline values: CDR1 SGHNT, CDR2 YENEEA. Unmatched junction bases numbered 2, after V lost 3 bases and J lost 4 bases. The CDR3 extends over 13 amino acids. The CDR3 is CASSFSGIYEQYF. CDR3 DNA: TGTGCCAGCAGCTTTAGCGGGATATACGAGCAGTACTTC. The complete variable domain, with remaining parts taken from reference TRBV11-3 and TRBJ2-7, reads EAGVVQSPRYKIIEKKQPVAFWCNPISGHNTLYWYLQNLGQGPELLIRYENEEAVDDSQLPKDRFSAERLKGVDSTLKIQPAELGDSAVYLCASSFSGIYEQYFGPGTRLTVT.

The rearrangement uses TRBV9 and TRBJ2-1, with 7 bases lining up with TRBD2. Trimming cost V 2 bases and J 9 bases; bases outside gene matches: 8. Looked up from germline, CDR1 is SGDLS and CDR2 is YYNGEE. The CDR3 is made up of 14 amino acids. The CDR3 nucleotides are TGTGCCAGCAGCGTGGTTGGGGGGGATGGTGAGCAGTTCTTC. It translates to CASSVVGGDGEQFF.

This rearrangement joins TRBV28 to TRBJ1-5, with a tentative D call TRBD1 (6 bases). The germline V gene has CDR1 MDHEN and CDR2 SYDVKM. This CDR3 contains 14 residues. V lost 6 bases, J lost 7 bases, and 16 bases lay in between. The DNA for the CDR3 is TGTGCCAGCAGCTACCTCGGGGGGCTACAGCCCCAGCATTTT. This encodes CASSYLGGLQPQHF.

This chain links TRBV27 with TRBJ2-3; 14 bases agree with TRBD2. The CDR3 loop spans 18 amino acids. CDR1 and CDR2 from the germline V gene are MNHEY and SMNVEV (reference sequence). Losses at the gene ends were 7 bases for V and 0 bases for J; bases not matched to a gene: 9. The CDR3 DNA is TGTGCCAGCAAGATTAAGGGACTAGCGGGGGCTAGCACAGATACGCAGTATTTT. This translates into CASKIKGLAGASTDTQYF.

The rearrangement links TRBV27 to TRBJ2-5; TRBD2 matches 11 bases. V shed 5 bases, J shed 3 bases, and the junction held 8 bases outside the gene matches. Germline V lookup: CDR1 MNHEY, CDR2 SMNVEV (reference sequence). This CDR3 spans 16 amino acids. In nucleotides, the CDR3 is TGTGCCAGCAGTGAACCGGGACTAGCGGCTAAAGAGACCCAGTACTTC. It codes for CASSEPGLAAKETQYF.

The rearrangement joins TRBV7-2 to TRBJ2-1, with 9 bases fitting TRBD1. This CDR3 comprises 17 residues. The ends lost 4 bases at V and 3 bases at J; junction bases unmatched: 10. CDR1 is SGHTA, CDR2 FQGNSA, per germline. The CDR3 protein is CASSSSSGTGYYNEQFF. CDR3 coding DNA: TGTGCCAGCAGCTCCTCGTCCGGGACAGGGTACTACAATGAGCAGTTCTTC.

V usage is TRBV7-9 and J usage is TRBJ2-7, with TRBD1 matching 8 bases. Germline V gene sequence: CDR1 SEHNR, CDR2 FQNEAQ (reference sequence). Trimming removed 5 bases from V and 2 bases from J; junction bases left unmatched: 8. This CDR3 spans 15 amino acids. CDR3 coding DNA: TGTGCCAGCAGCATGACAGGGGAAATACCCTACGAGCAGTACTTC. This codes for CASSMTGEIPYEQYF.

The chain combines TRBV28 with TRBJ1-3, with a tentative D call TRBD1 (5 bases). The CDR3 is 16 amino acids. Germline CDR1 and CDR2: MDHEN and SYDVKM. The ends were cut back, 4 bases at V and 8 bases at J, with 21 bases in the middle. CDR3 amino acids: CASSSGGQARKDTIYF. The CDR3 region has the DNA TGTGCCAGCAGTTCGGGGGGTCAGGCGCGTAAGGACACCATATATTTT.

The V call is TRBV6-5, the J call TRBJ1-4; D gene ambiguous. CDR3 length: 14 amino acids. In germline, CDR1 is MNHEY, CDR2 SVGAGI. The V gene lost 2 bases and the J gene lost 7 bases, with 11 bases spanning the gap. The CDR3 DNA follows: TGTGCCAGCAGTTACGTATCGGGGAGTGAAAAACTGTTTTTT. It is translated as CASSYVSGSEKLFF.

The chain links TRBV6-5 to TRBJ2-7; TRBD1 matches 7 bases. The CDR3 sequence is 12 residues long. Germline V gene sequence: CDR1 MNHEY, CDR2 SVGAGI. V gave up 6 bases and J gave up 7 bases; unmatched junction bases: 6. The CDR3 DNA follows: TGTGCCAGCAGCAGGGGGACGGAGGAGCAGTACTTC. As protein: CASSRGTEEQYF.

The gene calls are TRBV7-2 and TRBJ2-6, with TRBD1 matching over 8 bases. The CDR3 is 17 amino acids. In germline, CDR1 is SGHTA, CDR2 FQGNSA. With 1 base clipped from V and 2 bases from J, the junction kept 4 bases outside the gene matches. The CDR3 DNA is TGTGCCAGCAGCTTAGGGACAGGGTATGCTGGGGCCAACGTCCTGACTTTC. Translating it yields CASSLGTGYAGANVLTF.

This clone was observed once. This chain links TRBV28 with TRBJ1-4; 10 bases are a match to TRBD1. The V gene's germline CDR1 is MDHEN and CDR2 SYDVKM. The ends lost 7 bases at V and 5 bases at J; junction bases unmatched: 7. This CDR3 contains 15 residues. CDR3 sequence (DNA): TGTGCCAGCAATGTGCCGGGACAGGGGAATGAAAAACTGTTTTTT. Protein product: CASNVPGQGNEKLFF.

The J gene is TRBJ2-3, the V gene TRBV9, with D perhaps TRBD1 (6 bases). The CDR3 has 15 residues. From germline, CDR1 is SGDLS and CDR2 YYNGEE. V was trimmed by 2 bases and J by 0 bases, leaving 10 bases between them. The CDR3 sequence is CASSVDSSSTDTQYF. The CDR3 DNA is TGTGCCAGCAGCGTGGACAGCTCTAGCACAGATACGCAGTATTTT.

The rearrangement uses TRBV28 and TRBJ1-4; D gene unclear. V was clipped by 9 bases and J by 3 bases, with 14 bases between them. Germline lookup yields CDR1 MDHEN and CDR2 SYDVKM. This CDR3 is built from 14 residues. The CDR3 loop is CASLTGGSNEKLFF. The CDR3 DNA is TGTGCCAGTTTGACCGGAGGCTCTAATGAAAAACTGTTTTTT.

The gene calls are TRBV4-3 and TRBJ1-1; D unclear. The CDR3 runs to 16 residues. The germline gives CDR1 LGHNA, CDR2 YSLEER. The germline V and J ends were trimmed by 0 bases and 1 base, with 12 bases remaining between them. The DNA of the CDR3 is TGCGCCAGCAGCCAAGAGTTGACCCGGGGGAACACTGAAGCTTTCTTT. Translated: CASSQELTRGNTEAFF.

The rearrangement links TRBV11-3 to TRBJ2-1, with 10 bases lining up with TRBD2. This CDR3 comprises 14 residues. In germline, CDR1 is SGHNT, CDR2 YENEEA. V lost 3 bases and J lost 9; bases outside the gene matches: 5. The CDR3 DNA reads TGTGCCAGCAGCTTGAGCGGGAGGGCCTTTGAGCAGTTCTTC. It yields the protein CASSLSGRAFEQFF.

This chain uses TRBV28 with TRBJ2-7, with 10 bases lining up with TRBD2. Germline V gives CDR1 MDHEN, CDR2 SYDVKM. J gave up 4 bases and V 2 bases, and 5 bases lay outside the gene matches. The CDR3 sequence is 15 residues long. In nucleotides, the CDR3 is TGTGCCAGCAGTTTAAGGAGCGGGAGGGGGTACGAGCAGTACTTC. Translated: CASSLRSGRGYEQYF.

The chain recombines TRBV6-5 with TRBJ2-7, with TRBD1 matching over 10 bases. The germline gives CDR1 MNHEY, CDR2 SVGAGI. The CDR3 runs 14 residues. V was clipped by 6 bases and J by 3 bases; unmatched bases: 5. DNA for the CDR3: TGTGCCAGCAGCGGACAGGGGGAGCACTACGAGCAGTACTTC. Translated: CASSGQGEHYEQYF.

The gene calls are TRBV27 and TRBJ2-7; the match to TRBD2 covers 9 bases. Germline values: CDR1 MNHEY, CDR2 SMNVEV (reference sequence). This CDR3 comprises 14 residues. Trimming cost V 4 bases and J 7 bases; bases outside gene matches: 8. This CDR3 is CASSSVAGVGEQYF. In nucleotides, the CDR3 is TGTGCCAGCAGTTCGGTAGCGGGAGTGGGTGAGCAGTACTTC.